This entry lists 26 T cell receptor beta chains sequenced from one sample in a study of cytomegalovirus exposure and HLA in healthy donors (dated by TCRdb to about 2017). Libraries were prepared through the immunoSEQ multiplex PCR assay. A mixture of 60 forward primers for TCR Vbeta segments and 13 reverse primers for TCR Jbeta segments was used in the multiplex PCR. This is the immuneACCESS table as TCRdb keeps it, with only in-frame sequences that have V and J called. A part of the clones is gone; compared with another copy, unresolved V genes explain less than half, and the rest is unexplained. This sample has around 170,000 clones in its table, and roughly 80% of those were observed once. 3% to 4% of the sample goes to the ten largest clones. What was sequenced was PBMCs. The origin of the receptors is a man aged 45 to 65 in good health and CMV-seronegative.

The CDR3 DNA reads as TGTGCCAGCTCACAGGGTTTCGGGATCTACGAGCAGTACTTC. Translating it yields CASSQGFGIYEQYF. The V and J genes are TRBV18 and TRBJ2-7, with D maybe TRBD2 (5 bases). This CDR3 spans 14 amino acids. Germline V lookup: CDR1 KGHSH, CDR2 LQKENI. Trimming removed 4 bases at V and 3 bases at J, with 13 bases between.

The rearrangement joins TRBV19 to TRBJ2-1; D perhaps matches TRBD1 (6 bases). Trimming removed 3 bases at V and 4 bases at J, with 13 bases between. CDR3 size: 15 residues. CDR1 and CDR2 from the germline V gene are LNHDA and SQIVND (reference sequence). Here the CDR3 DNA reads TGTGCCAGTAGTATCGAACAGGGCCTATACAATGAGCAGTTCTTC. Translation gives CASSIEQGLYNEQFF.

CDR3 amino acids: CASSLPRSRSYEQYF. CDR3 in DNA: TGTGCCAGCAGTCTCCCACGGAGTCGCTCCTACGAGCAGTACTTC. The chain links TRBV13 to TRBJ2-7; D remains ambiguous. The V end was cut by 6 bases, the J end by 0 bases, with 15 bases between. There are 15 residues in the CDR3. Germline values: CDR1 PRHDT, CDR2 FYEKMQ (reference sequence).

The J gene is TRBJ2-7, the V gene TRBV11-2, with TRBD1 matching over 7 bases. The V and J ends lost 0 bases and 3 bases, in that order; junction bases with no gene match: 5. Germline CDR1 reads SGHAT; CDR2 reads FQNNGV. The CDR3 has 15 residues. CDR3: CASSLESGGFYEQYF. CDR3 nucleotide sequence: TGTGCCAGCAGCTTAGAATCAGGGGGATTCTACGAGCAGTACTTC.

The rearrangement links TRBV18 to TRBJ1-4, with D possibly being TRBD1 (6 bases). CDR1 and CDR2 from the germline V gene are KGHSH and LQKENI. V was shortened by 8 bases and J by 6 bases, with 19 bases between the two germline ends. The CDR3 spans 15 residues. Here the CDR3 DNA reads TGTGCCAGCCAACGGGGGGGCAGCGTCTATGAAAAACTGTTTTTT. It is translated as CASQRGGSVYEKLFF.

The rearrangement joins TRBV19 to TRBJ1-5; D not resolved. The V gene's germline CDR1 is LNHDA and CDR2 SQIVND (reference sequence). V gave up 3 bases and J gave up 6 bases, with 15 bases separating them. The CDR3 runs 15 residues. CDR3 coding DNA: TGTGCCAGTAGTATTGAGTTATTTTACGGTCAGCCCCAGCATTTT. Residues: CASSIELFYGQPQHF.

The rearrangement uses TRBV19 and TRBJ2-3, with 7 bases lining up with TRBD2. The CDR3 sequence is 16 residues long. Per germline, CDR1 LNHDA and CDR2 SQIVND (reference sequence). Trimming at V came to 1 base and at J to 12 bases, leaving 16 bases not matched to a gene. The CDR3 loop reads CASSIVGRVRNPTQYF. The CDR3 nucleotides are TGTGCCAGTAGTATAGTGGGGAGGGTCCGAAACCCAACCCAGTATTTT.

There are a few counts of this clone. The chain's CDR3 is CASSPSSGGETQYF. DNA for the CDR3: TGTGCCAGCAGCCCGTCTAGCGGGGGGGAGACCCAGTACTTC. This chain joins TRBV11-2 and TRBJ2-5, with 11 bases fitting TRBD2. Germline V gene lookup returns CDR1 SGHAT and CDR2 FQNNGV. This CDR3 is built from 14 residues. V dropped 5 bases and J dropped 5; count of bases not matched to a gene: 4.

The V call is TRBV19, the J call TRBJ1-5; a weak D match, TRBD1 (5 bases). This CDR3 has 12 residues. V lost 6 bases, J lost 9 bases, and 12 bases lay in between. Germline loops: CDR1 LNHDA, CDR2 SQIVND (reference sequence). The DNA of the CDR3 is TGTGCCAGTAGGGTGGGGGGGACGCCCCAGCATTTT. It yields the protein CASRVGGTPQHF.

V gene TRBV6-1 combines with J gene TRBJ2-1; D remains ambiguous. V was trimmed by 4 bases and J by 5 bases, leaving 9 bases between them. Germline loops: CDR1 MNHNS, CDR2 SASEGT. The CDR3 contains 13 residues. The CDR3, as DNA: TGTGCCAGCAGTGTAAACCGAGACAATGAGCAGTTCTTC. This gives the protein CASSVNRDNEQFF.

The chain employs TRBV2 and TRBJ1-2; 10 bases fit TRBD1. CDR1 is SNHLY and CDR2 is FYNNEI in the germline V gene. The trim removed 5 bases at V and 2 bases at J, leaving 2 bases unmatched. This CDR3 contains 14 residues. In nucleotides, the CDR3 is TGTGCCAGCAGTTGGGACAGGGGAAACTATGGCTACACCTTC. Translation gives CASSWDRGNYGYTF.

This clone was seen a handful of times. The V and J genes are TRBV7-9 and TRBJ2-1, with 7 bases that match TRBD2. The germline V gene encodes CDR1 SEHNR and CDR2 FQNEAQ (reference sequence). The CDR3 has 15 amino acids. V shed 1 base, J shed 7 bases, and the junction held 7 bases outside the gene matches. CDR3 protein: CASSLGTGGGNEQFF. Written as DNA, the CDR3 is TGTGCCAGCAGCTTAGGGACGGGGGGAGGGAATGAGCAGTTCTTC.

This chain links TRBV9 with TRBJ2-5; 9 nucleotides match TRBD1. From germline, CDR1 is SGDLS and CDR2 YYNGEE. V was clipped by 4 bases and J by 5 bases; unmatched bases: 9. This CDR3 has 15 amino acids. The CDR3 reads CASSPPDRGGETQYF. The DNA of the CDR3 is TGTGCCAGCAGCCCACCGGACAGGGGAGGCGAGACCCAGTACTTC.

The chain links TRBV5-4 to TRBJ2-2; a weak D match, TRBD2 (6 bases). V dropped 3 bases and J dropped 6 bases, with 12 bases sitting between them. This CDR3 spans 14 amino acids. Germline V gene data show CDR1 as SGHNT and CDR2 as YYREEE (reference sequence). The CDR3 DNA sequence: TGTGCCAGCAGCTCGGGGGAAGGAGCCGGGGAGCTGTTTTTT. Residues: CASSSGEGAGELFF.

The chain uses TRBV28 and TRBJ1-2; the D is unclear. This CDR3 is 12 amino acids long. Germline CDR1 MDHEN, CDR2 SYDVKM. V lost 5 bases and J 3 bases, leaving 7 bases between the germline ends. The CDR3 loop is CASSGEYYGYTF. The CDR3, as DNA: TGTGCCAGCAGTGGTGAGTACTATGGCTACACCTTC.

A remark on this clone: At one end the junction does not follow the germline gene, possibly because of a read error. DNA of the CDR3: TGTTCCAGCAGCCCCACGTGGGGGCAGGGGATCGAGCAGTACTTC. Translation gives CSSSPTWGQGIEQYF. This rearrangement joins TRBV7-9 to TRBJ2-7; a possible D gene is TRBD1 (6 bases). Germline lookup yields CDR1 SEHNR and CDR2 FQNEAQ (reference sequence). This CDR3 region has 15 residues.

V usage is TRBV28 and J usage is TRBJ2-6; 7 bases map to TRBD1. J gave up 2 bases and V 10 bases, and 8 bases lay outside the gene matches. CDR1 MDHEN and CDR2 SYDVKM come from the germline V gene. There are 15 residues in the CDR3. The CDR3 DNA reads TGTGCCACCTCGATACAGGGGACTGGGGCCAACGTCCTGACTTTC. As protein: CATSIQGTGANVLTF.

This clone was seen only once. The chain employs TRBV7-7 and TRBJ2-5; a weak D match, TRBD1 (5 bases). This CDR3 is built from 16 residues. Trimming cost V 5 bases and J 5 bases, with 21 bases left between them. From germline, CDR1 is SSHAT and CDR2 FNYEAQ (reference sequence). The CDR3 sequence is CASSQTGYQGGETQYF. CDR3 nucleotides: TGTGCCAGCAGCCAGACGGGTTACCAGGGTGGGGAGACCCAGTACTTC.

CDR3 sequence: CASSAGQGKSYEQYF. CDR3 nucleotide sequence: TGTGCCAGCAGCGCGGGACAGGGAAAATCCTACGAGCAGTACTTC. This rearrangement joins TRBV6-1 to TRBJ2-7; 9 bases are a match to TRBD1. V shed 6 bases and J 1 base; nucleotides not matched to a gene: 7. The CDR3 loop spans 15 amino acids. Germline V gene data show CDR1 as MNHNS and CDR2 as SASEGT.

V usage is TRBV5-5 and J usage is TRBJ2-1; D uncertain. CDR3 size: 15 residues. Trimming took 0 bases from V and 0 from J, leaving 7 bases between them. Looked up from germline, CDR1 is SGHKS and CDR2 is YYEKEE (reference sequence). Here the CDR3 DNA reads TGTGCCAGCAGCTTGGAGAGTAGCTCCTACAATGAGCAGTTCTTC. Amino acids: CASSLESSSYNEQFF.

J is TRBJ2-5 and V is TRBV5-4, with D maybe TRBD2 (5 bases). The CDR3 contains 14 residues. V was clipped by 4 bases and J by 7 bases, with 17 bases between them. Germline CDR1 is SGHNT and CDR2 is YYREEE (reference sequence). DNA of the CDR3: TGTGCCAGCAGCGTCGGACCCGAACGGGGGACCCAGTACTTC. Translated: CASSVGPERGTQYF.

The V gene is TRBV2, the J gene TRBJ2-1, with a possible D match to TRBD1 (5 bases). V was trimmed by 0 bases and J by 7 bases, leaving 7 bases between them. Germline values: CDR1 SNHLY, CDR2 FYNNEI. This CDR3 is 13 amino acids long. The CDR3 region is CASSEARGNEQFF. DNA for the CDR3: TGTGCCAGCAGTGAAGCAAGGGGAAATGAGCAGTTCTTC.

This clone was recorded a few times. The rearrangement links TRBV11-3 to TRBJ2-3, with a possible D match to TRBD2 (6 bases). Trimming took 5 bases from V and 2 from J, leaving 11 bases between them. From germline, CDR1 is SGHNT and CDR2 YENEEA. CDR3 length equals 14 residues. CDR3 coding DNA: TGTGCCAGCAGCCATAGGGACTTCACAGATACGCAGTATTTT. Protein product: CASSHRDFTDTQYF.

The rearrangement uses TRBV19 and TRBJ1-2; no clear D gene. V dropped 8 bases and J dropped 8 bases, with 12 bases sitting between them. The CDR3 covers 11 residues. Germline V gives CDR1 LNHDA, CDR2 SQIVND (reference sequence). The CDR3 loop reads CASSQARGYTF. CDR3 coding DNA: TGTGCCAGTTCCCAGGCCCGCGGCTACACCTTC. The full variable domain, completed using reference TRBV19 and TRBJ1-2, is DGGITQSPKYLFRKEGQNVTLSCEQNLNHDAMYWYRQDPGQGLRLIYYSQIVNDFQKGDIAEGYSVSREKKESFPLTVTSAQKNPTAFYLCASSQARGYTFGSGTRLTVV.

Points on this clone: Within the sample, other DNA sequences also encode this same CDR3. The chain employs TRBV5-1 and TRBJ2-2; TRBD2 matches at 7 bases. The germline gives CDR1 SGHRS, CDR2 YFSETQ. Unmatched junction bases numbered 4, after V lost 0 bases and J lost 5 bases. This CDR3 contains 15 residues. Here the CDR3 DNA reads TGCGCCAGCAGCTTGGCGGGGGGAGATACCGGGGAGCTGTTTTTT. Its protein product is CASSLAGGDTGELFF.

The rearrangement links TRBV6-5 to TRBJ2-3; 9 nucleotides match TRBD1. After removal of 7 bases from V and 4 bases from J, the junction contained 3 bases not matched to a gene. The CDR3 loop spans 13 amino acids. CDR1 is MNHEY and CDR2 is SVGAGI in the germline V gene. The CDR3 reads CASKGQGADTQYF. In DNA, the CDR3 is TGTGCCAGCAAGGGACAGGGCGCAGATACGCAGTATTTT.